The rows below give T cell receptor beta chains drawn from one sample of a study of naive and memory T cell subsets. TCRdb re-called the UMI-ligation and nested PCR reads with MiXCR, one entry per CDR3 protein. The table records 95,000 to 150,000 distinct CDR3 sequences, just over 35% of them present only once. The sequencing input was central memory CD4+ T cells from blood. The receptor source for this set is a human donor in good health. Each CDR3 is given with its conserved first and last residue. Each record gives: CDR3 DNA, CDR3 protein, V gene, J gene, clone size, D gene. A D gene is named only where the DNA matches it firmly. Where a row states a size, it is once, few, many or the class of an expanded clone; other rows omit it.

TGCAGCGTTGCCCGGCTCACAGTGAACACTGAAGCTTTCTTT,CSVARLTVNTEAFF,TRBV29-1,TRBJ1-1,few,-
TGTGCCAGCAGCTTAGGTATTAGCGGGAGCACAGATACGCAGTATTTT,CASSLGISGSTDTQYF,TRBV7-2,TRBJ2-3,-,TRBD2
TGTGCCAGCTCACCACTCGGGGCTCGCTACACCGGGGAGCTGTTTTTT,CASSPLGARYTGELFF,TRBV18,TRBJ2-2,-,-
TGTGCCAGCAGCTTCCTCAGACCGGGACTAGCGGGAGGGCCGGGAGAGACCCAGTACTTC,CASSFLRPGLAGGPGETQYF,TRBV11-2,TRBJ2-5,-,TRBD2
TGTGCCAGCAGTCCAAGGGGGACGGCCGCCGAGCAGTACTTC,CASSPRGTAAEQYF,TRBV27,TRBJ2-7,-,-
TGCAGTGCTCCGGGACACCGCTACGAGCAGTACTTC,CSAPGHRYEQYF,TRBV20-1,TRBJ2-7,few,-
TGCAGCGTTGAAGATAGGGGCCGGAGCTCCTACAATGAGCAGTTCTTC,CSVEDRGRSSYNEQFF,TRBV29-1,TRBJ2-1,few,-
TGTGCCAGCAGGCTCGATAATACGGTCGGAGCTTTCTTT,CASRLDNTVGAFF,TRBV6-5,TRBJ1-1,-,-
TGTGCCAGCAGCGGACAGGGCCAAGAGACCCAGTACTTC,CASSGQGQETQYF,TRBV11-2,TRBJ2-5,many,TRBD1
TGTGCCAGCAGTGATGCGGTCGGCTCCTACAATGAGCAGTTCTTC,CASSDAVGSYNEQFF,TRBV25-1,TRBJ2-1,-,-
TGTGCCACCCAGCGAGTGGCTAATGAAAAACTGTTTTTT,CATQRVANEKLFF,TRBV2,TRBJ1-4,-,-
TGCGCCAGCAGCCAAGAGTCGACTAGGACAGGTCGTGGCTACACCTTC,CASSQESTRTGRGYTF,TRBV4-1,TRBJ1-2,once,TRBD1
TGCAGTGCTAGAGTCGGGGACAGCCTATTGAACACTGAAGCTTTCTTT,CSARVGDSLLNTEAFF,TRBV20-1,TRBJ1-1,few,TRBD1
TGTGCCAGCAGTTTGACTTCCTACGAGCAGTACTTC,CASSLTSYEQYF,TRBV28,TRBJ2-7,-,-
TGTGCCAGCAGCTTAGCTGGACAGGGCACCTACGAGCAGTACTTC,CASSLAGQGTYEQYF,TRBV7-2,TRBJ2-7,few,TRBD1
TGCGCCAGCAGCTTAAGTGGGATCCAAGAGACCCAGTACTTC,CASSLSGIQETQYF,TRBV5-1,TRBJ2-5,-,-
TGCAGTGCTAGAGCTGGGCCCGGCGAGCAGTACTTC,CSARAGPGEQYF,TRBV20-1,TRBJ2-7,few,-
TGTGCCAGTACCCCAGTTGACAGTACTATTGAGCAGTTCTTC,CASTPVDSTIEQFF,TRBV19,TRBJ2-1,-,-
TGTGCCAGCAGCCAAGGACAGGGGATGGAGACCCAGTACTTC,CASSQGQGMETQYF,TRBV4-2,TRBJ2-5,-,TRBD1
TGTGCCAGCAGTTACTCTGGGGGAGCAACGACAGATACGCAGTATTTT,CASSYSGGATTDTQYF,TRBV6-6,TRBJ2-3,-,-
TGTGCCAGCAGTGAAGCGCCGGTTCCCGCTCCCTACGAGCAGTACTTC,CASSEAPVPAPYEQYF,TRBV6-1,TRBJ2-7,few,-
TGTGCCAGCAGTGCGCCTGGGGGTCGCGAGCAGTACTTC,CASSAPGGREQYF,TRBV28,TRBJ2-7,-,-
TGTGCCAGCAGCTACGGACTAGCCTCAGATACGCAGTATTTT,CASSYGLASDTQYF,TRBV7-3,TRBJ2-3,few,TRBD2
TGTGCCACCAGAATACAGGGAACCGGGGAGCTGTTTTTT,CATRIQGTGELFF,TRBV15,TRBJ2-2,once,-
TGCAGTGCCCATGAACGCCCTAGTTTCGAGCAGTACTTC,CSAHERPSFEQYF,TRBV20-1,TRBJ2-7,-,-
TGCACAGGAGGGGGCAGGGAGACCCAGTACTTC,CTGGGRETQYF,TRBV29-1,TRBJ2-5,few,-
TGTGCCAGCTCACCTTCCCCAGGTTCGGGTTACGAGCAGTACTTC,CASSPSPGSGYEQYF,TRBV18,TRBJ2-7,-,-
TGTGCCACCAGCAGCAGACTAGCGGGAGGGGCAGATACGCAGTATTTT,CATSSRLAGGADTQYF,TRBV15,TRBJ2-3,few,TRBD2
TGTGCCAGCAGCTCTATAGCGGGAGTGATCAATGAGCAGTTCTTC,CASSSIAGVINEQFF,TRBV7-9,TRBJ2-1,-,TRBD2
TGCAGTGCTAGAGATATAACTGGAAAGTACGAGCAGTACTTC,CSARDITGKYEQYF,TRBV20-1,TRBJ2-7,many,-
TGTGCCAGCAGCTCCAGCGGGCGGGAGAATGAGCAGTTCTTC,CASSSSGRENEQFF,TRBV7-8,TRBJ2-1,few,TRBD2
TGTGCCAGCAGTGACATAGCTCTAACAGATACGCAGTATTTT,CASSDIALTDTQYF,TRBV6-2/TRBV6-3,TRBJ2-3,-,-
TGCGCCAGCAGCTTACAGAGTCCCGTAGGTGAGCAGTACTTC,CASSLQSPVGEQYF,TRBV5-1,TRBJ2-7,-,-
TGCAGTGCTAGTGTCGGGGTCAATGAGCAGTTCTTC,CSASVGVNEQFF,TRBV20-1,TRBJ2-1,few,-
TGCGCCAGCAGCTTCGGACAGGGGGCACTTGAGCAGTTCTTC,CASSFGQGALEQFF,TRBV5-1,TRBJ2-1,few,TRBD1
TGTGCCACCAGCAGAGGGGAGGGGCGGCACTTACGGACAGATACGCAGTATTTT,CATSRGEGRHLRTDTQYF,TRBV15,TRBJ2-3,-,TRBD2
TGCAGTGCCACTCGTCGGGGAGGCAATAGTCACGAGCAGTACTTC,CSATRRGGNSHEQYF,TRBV20-1,TRBJ2-7,-,-
TGTGCCATCAGTGACAGGGTTGACACTGAAGCTTTCTTT,CAISDRVDTEAFF,TRBV10-3,TRBJ1-1,-,-
TGTGCCACCAGCAGTGCAGGGTTAGAGACCCAGTACTTC,CATSSAGLETQYF,TRBV15,TRBJ2-5,-,-
TGTGCCAGCAGCTTAAAATTGGCTAGCGGAGTCCACTACGAGCAGTACTTC,CASSLKLASGVHYEQYF,TRBV7-3,TRBJ2-7,-,TRBD2
TGTGCTAGTGGTTTGAGTCCCCTAGCGGGAAGATCTAGATTATACAATGAGCAGTTCTTC,CASGLSPLAGRSRLYNEQFF,TRBV12-5,TRBJ2-1,few,TRBD2
TGCGCCAGCGGGACAGGGGAGAATGAGCAGTTCTTC,CASGTGENEQFF,TRBV5-1,TRBJ2-1,-,TRBD1
TGTGCCAGCAGCCGGGACCGCTCTGGAAACACCATATATTTT,CASSRDRSGNTIYF,TRBV2,TRBJ1-3,-,-
TGTGCCAGCAGCTTAACCGCTCAAGAGACCCAGTACTTC,CASSLTAQETQYF,TRBV7-7,TRBJ2-5,once,-
TGTGCCAGCAGTTTTCGGGCGGGAGACGGGGAGCTGTTTTTT,CASSFRAGDGELFF,TRBV27,TRBJ2-2,-,TRBD2
TGTGCTAGTGGTTCCTTCGCTAGCGGGAGTGAGCAGTTCTTC,CASGSFASGSEQFF,TRBV12-5,TRBJ2-1,-,TRBD2
TGTGCCACCAGTCGGCCGGGGGGGGGTGAGCAGTTCTTC,CATSRPGGGEQFF,TRBV24-1,TRBJ2-1,few,TRBD2
TGTGCCAGCAGTGAATGGGGGAGCCGGGACAGGGGGCCGAAGATTAACACCGGGGAGCTGTTTTTT,CASSEWGSRDRGPKINTGELFF,TRBV25-1,TRBJ2-2,-,TRBD1
TGTGCCAGCAGCCGTAGCGGGAGAAATGTAGAGCAGTACTTC,CASSRSGRNVEQYF,TRBV27,TRBJ2-7,-,TRBD2
TGCAGTGCTAAAGGACAGGGAGTGAACACTGAAGCTTTCTTT,CSAKGQGVNTEAFF,TRBV20-1,TRBJ1-1,few,TRBD1
TGCGCCAGCAAGGCGAGCTACGAGCAGTACTTC,CASKASYEQYF,TRBV10-2,TRBJ2-7,many,-
TGTGCCTGGTCTATAGAAGCAAGGGGATCACCCCTCCACTTT,CAWSIEARGSPLHF,TRBV30,TRBJ1-6,-,-
TGTGCCAGCAGCCTCAAGGCAGGGCGGGGTAGAGCCCCAGATACGCAGTATTTT,CASSLKAGRGRAPDTQYF,TRBV7-3,TRBJ2-3,-,-